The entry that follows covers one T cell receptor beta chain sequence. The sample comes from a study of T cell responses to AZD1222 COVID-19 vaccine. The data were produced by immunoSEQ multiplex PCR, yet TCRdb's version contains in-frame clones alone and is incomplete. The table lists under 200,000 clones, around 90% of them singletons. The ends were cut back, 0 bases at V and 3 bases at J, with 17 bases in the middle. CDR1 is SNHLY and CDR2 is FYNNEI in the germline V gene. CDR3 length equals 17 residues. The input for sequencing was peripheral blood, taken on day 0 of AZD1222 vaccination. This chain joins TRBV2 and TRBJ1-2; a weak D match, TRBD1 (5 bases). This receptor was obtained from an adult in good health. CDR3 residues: CASSEAYAGALDYGYTF. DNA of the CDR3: TGTGCCAGCAGTGAAGCTTACGCCGGGGCTTTGGACTATGGCTACACCTTC.